This TCR beta chain stems from a study of blood T cell repertoires in COVID-19. About the study: The samples span acute and convalescent COVID-19 from the United States, Italy and Spain. PBMCs, B-cell-depleted T cells, or T cells provided the cDNA or gDNA that made up the material.

The germline V gene encodes CDR1 SGHDT and CDR2 YYEEEE. Germline trimming cut 3 bases from V and 4 bases from J; bases unmatched to any gene: 3. The CDR3 consists of 14 residues. Methods used by the authors: Reference gene primer amplification yielded estimated nucleated cell counts. This table comes from immunoSEQ multiplex PCR, and its TCRdb copy is limited to in-frame clones, with some not included. V and J calls and clone size follow that table, whereas D and trimming were derived from the DNA. The sample records more than 110,000 clones, approximately 83% being singletons. V gene TRBV5-6 combines with J gene TRBJ2-4; 8 bases align to TRBD1. The sample was peripheral blood. The clonotype was recovered from a woman in her fifties or sixties with acute or convalescent COVID-19. The CDR3 loop is CASSWRTGKNIQYF. The DNA of the CDR3 is TGTGCCAGCAGCTGGAGGACAGGGAAAAACATTCAGTACTTC.